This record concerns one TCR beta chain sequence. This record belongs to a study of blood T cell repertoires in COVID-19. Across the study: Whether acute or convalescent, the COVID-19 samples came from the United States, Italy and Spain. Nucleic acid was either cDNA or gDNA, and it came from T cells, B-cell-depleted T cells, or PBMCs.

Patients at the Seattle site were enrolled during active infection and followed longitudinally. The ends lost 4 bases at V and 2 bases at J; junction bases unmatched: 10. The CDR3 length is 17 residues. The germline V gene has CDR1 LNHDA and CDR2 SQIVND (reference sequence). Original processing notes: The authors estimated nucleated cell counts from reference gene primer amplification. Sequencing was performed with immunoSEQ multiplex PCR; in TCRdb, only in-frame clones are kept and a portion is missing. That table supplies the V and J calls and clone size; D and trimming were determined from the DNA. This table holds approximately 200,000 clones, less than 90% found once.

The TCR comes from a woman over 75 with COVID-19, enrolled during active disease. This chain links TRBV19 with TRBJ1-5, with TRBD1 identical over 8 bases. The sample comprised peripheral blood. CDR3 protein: CASSTGGSMLGNQPQHF. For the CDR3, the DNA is TGTGCCAGTAGTACAGGGGGCTCTATGTTGGGCAATCAGCCCCAGCATTTT.